This T cell receptor beta chain stems from a study of blood T cell repertoires in COVID-19. Study as a whole: PBMCs, B-cell-depleted T cells, or T cells were the source of the cDNA or gDNA that made up the material.

The table came from immunoSEQ multiplex PCR; TCRdb's copy has only in-frame clones and leaves some out. The repertoire includes roughly 61,000 clones, around 67% of them detected once, and over 11% sits in the top ten. Trimming cost V 2 bases and J 1 base, with 6 bases left between them. Germline lookup yields CDR1 SGHRS and CDR2 YFSETQ. This CDR3 is built from 13 residues. Material for sequencing was peripheral blood. The chain is built from TRBV5-1 and TRBJ1-1; D not resolved. The receptor comes from a woman between 65 and 79 years old with acute or convalescent COVID-19. CDR3 sequence (DNA): TGCGCCAGCAGCTTAGAGGAGAACACTGAAGCTTTCTTT. Encoded protein: CASSLEENTEAFF.